The rows below give T cell receptor beta chains drawn from one sample of a study of response to subunit inactivated influenza vaccine. In TCRdb, the RT-PCR reads were re-called with MiXCR into one record per CDR3 protein. The table lists around 570,000 distinct CDR3 sequences, approximately 10% of them singletons. This same sample was also taken into another study, of T cells expressing NK-cell markers.

Sequencing used PBMCs from blood, obtained on the day of vaccination. The receptor set was obtained from a man between 50 and 59 years old who received an inactivated influenza vaccine. CDR3s include the opening cysteine and the closing phenylalanine or tryptophan. The D gene is left open where the match is weak. Only some rows state a clone size, as once, few, many or a class for expanded clones.

V: TRBV12-3/TRBV12-4
D: NA
size: many
J: TRBJ1-6
CDR3: CATSERGDSPLHF
DNA: TGTGCCACCTCGGAGAGGGGGGATTCACCCCTCCACTTT

V: TRBV12-3/TRBV12-4
D: NA
size: NA
J: TRBJ2-3
CDR3: CASSFLAGRDTQYF
DNA: TGTGCCAGCAGTTTTCTGGCAGGCCGCGATACGCAGTATTTT

V: TRBV20-1
D: TRBD2
size: NA
J: TRBJ2-3
CDR3: CSARLLAGFTDTQYF
DNA: TGCAGTGCTAGACTCCTAGCGGGGTTCACAGATACGCAGTATTTT

V: TRBV19
D: TRBD1
size: NA
J: TRBJ2-7
CDR3: CASSTRGQGSSYEQYF
DNA: TGTGCCAGTAGTACCAGAGGACAGGGATCCTCCTACGAGCAGTACTTC

V: TRBV7-2
D: TRBD1
size: few
J: TRBJ2-1
CDR3: CASSLALTGGAFNEQFF
DNA: TGTGCCAGCAGCTTAGCGTTGACAGGGGGCGCCTTCAATGAGCAGTTCTTC

V: TRBV7-2
D: NA
size: NA
J: TRBJ1-2
CDR3: CASSNRGGHYGYTF
DNA: TGTGCCAGCAGCAACCGTGGGGGACACTATGGCTACACCTTC

V: TRBV7-9
D: TRBD2
size: NA
J: TRBJ2-2
CDR3: CASRSPGLGSTGELFF
DNA: TGTGCCAGCAGATCCCCGGGACTAGGGTCCACCGGGGAGCTGTTTTTT

V: TRBV6-2/TRBV6-3
D: NA
size: NA
J: TRBJ2-1
CDR3: CASSSNIHNEQFF
DNA: TGTGCCAGCAGTTCCAACATTCACAATGAGCAGTTCTTC

V: TRBV5-6
D: NA
size: few
J: TRBJ2-1
CDR3: CASSYRTASSYNEQFF
DNA: TGTGCCAGCAGTTATAGGACGGCTAGCTCCTACAATGAGCAGTTCTTC

V: TRBV21-1
D: NA
size: NA
J: TRBJ2-3
CDR3: CASSRTGGVADTQYF
DNA: TGTGCCAGCAGCCGCACGGGGGGGGTCGCAGATACGCAGTATTTT

V: TRBV18
D: NA
size: few
J: TRBJ1-6
CDR3: CASSPPQVLAGSPLHF
DNA: TGTGCCAGCTCACCACCGCAGGTTCTCGCAGGTTCACCCCTCCACTTT

V: TRBV6-2/TRBV6-3
D: NA
size: few
J: TRBJ2-7
CDR3: CASSLQFFYEQYF
DNA: TGTGCCAGCAGCCTACAATTTTTCTACGAGCAGTACTTC

V: TRBV7-8
D: TRBD2
size: few
J: TRBJ2-7
CDR3: CASSFVGREASQYF
DNA: TGTGCCAGCAGCTTTGTCGGTCGGGAGGCCTCGCAGTACTTC

V: TRBV29-1
D: NA
size: few
J: TRBJ1-1
CDR3: CSVKTGSIWVNTEAFF
DNA: TGCAGCGTAAAAACCGGGAGCATATGGGTGAACACTGAAGCTTTCTTT

V: TRBV6-5
D: TRBD1
size: NA
J: TRBJ2-2
CDR3: CASSSDRDNTGELFF
DNA: TGTGCCAGCAGTTCCGACAGGGACAACACCGGGGAGCTGTTTTTT

V: TRBV4-3
D: TRBD1
size: NA
J: TRBJ2-7
CDR3: CASSQDRDSYYEQYF
DNA: TGCGCCAGCAGCCAAGATCGGGACAGCTACTACGAGCAGTACTTC

V: TRBV5-4
D: TRBD2
size: NA
J: TRBJ2-1
CDR3: CASSLFSGSHSNYNEQFF
DNA: TGTGCCAGCAGCTTGTTTAGCGGGAGTCACTCTAATTACAATGAGCAGTTCTTC

V: TRBV15
D: NA
size: NA
J: TRBJ2-7
CDR3: CATSRAALHYSYEQYF
DNA: TGTGCCACCAGCAGAGCAGCCCTACACTACTCCTACGAGCAGTACTTC

V: TRBV12-3/TRBV12-4
D: TRBD2
size: few
J: TRBJ2-3
CDR3: CAMTSGSGTDTQYF
DNA: TGTGCAATGACTAGCGGATCGGGCACAGATACGCAGTATTTT

V: TRBV20-1
D: TRBD1
size: NA
J: TRBJ1-3
CDR3: CSASDRGGNTIYF
DNA: TGCAGTGCTTCGGACAGGGGGGGAAACACCATATATTTT

V: TRBV2
D: NA
size: NA
J: TRBJ2-3
CDR3: CASSIAAHRGDTQYF
DNA: TGTGCCAGCAGTATAGCGGCCCACCGCGGAGATACGCAGTATTTT

V: TRBV20-1
D: TRBD2
size: many
J: TRBJ2-1
CDR3: CSTLAGGVSRASYNEQFF
DNA: TGCAGTACCTTAGCGGGAGGAGTTTCCCGAGCCTCCTACAATGAGCAGTTCTTC

V: TRBV9
D: TRBD2
size: NA
J: TRBJ2-2
CDR3: CASSELAGGVGELFF
DNA: TGTGCCAGCAGCGAGCTAGCGGGAGGCGTCGGGGAGCTGTTTTTT

V: TRBV6-5
D: NA
size: few
J: TRBJ2-2
CDR3: CASSNPTETGELFF
DNA: TGTGCCAGCAGTAACCCCACAGAGACCGGGGAGCTGTTTTTT

V: TRBV6-5
D: TRBD2
size: few
J: TRBJ2-2
CDR3: CASSFGGVGGELFF
DNA: TGTGCCAGCAGTTTCGGGGGGGTTGGCGGGGAGCTGTTTTTT

V: TRBV6-2/TRBV6-3
D: NA
size: many
J: TRBJ1-2
CDR3: CASSHPALRSNYGYTF
DNA: TGTGCCAGCAGCCATCCCGCCCTCAGGTCTAACTATGGCTACACCTTC

V: TRBV12-3/TRBV12-4
D: NA
size: NA
J: TRBJ2-1
CDR3: CASSGQYNEQFF
DNA: TGTGCCAGCAGTGGACAGTACAATGAGCAGTTCTTC

V: TRBV10-3
D: NA
size: few
J: TRBJ2-3
CDR3: CAIRDPASTDTQYF
DNA: TGTGCCATCAGGGACCCGGCTAGCACAGATACGCAGTATTTT

V: TRBV27
D: TRBD2
size: NA
J: TRBJ2-1
CDR3: CASMSQREFHEQFF
DNA: TGTGCCAGCATGTCCCAGCGGGAGTTTCATGAGCAGTTCTTC

V: TRBV3-1
D: TRBD1
size: few
J: TRBJ2-5
CDR3: CASSQTGEETQYF
DNA: TGTGCCAGCAGCCAAACAGGGGAGGAGACCCAGTACTTC

V: TRBV10-3
D: NA
size: NA
J: TRBJ1-3
CDR3: CAIRQSTVSGNTIYF
DNA: TGTGCCATCAGGCAGTCAACCGTCTCTGGAAACACCATATATTTT

V: TRBV3-1
D: TRBD2
size: NA
J: TRBJ2-7
CDR3: CASSHLGLAGTYEQYF
DNA: TGTGCCAGCAGCCATCTGGGACTAGCGGGCACCTACGAGCAGTACTTC

V: TRBV29-1
D: NA
size: many
J: TRBJ2-7
CDR3: CSVEIGLTYEQYF
DNA: TGCAGCGTTGAGATTGGCCTTACCTACGAGCAGTACTTC

V: TRBV24-1
D: NA
size: many
J: TRBJ2-3
CDR3: CATSVKDTQYF
DNA: TGTGCCACCAGTGTAAAAGATACGCAGTATTTT

V: TRBV6-2/TRBV6-3
D: NA
size: few
J: TRBJ2-5
CDR3: CASSYFSGGGTQYF
DNA: TGTGCCAGCAGTTACTTTTCGGGCGGAGGAACCCAGTACTTC

V: TRBV5-6
D: NA
size: NA
J: TRBJ2-3
CDR3: CASGAQRGTQYF
DNA: TGTGCCAGCGGGGCCCAGAGGGGTACGCAGTATTTT

V: TRBV20-1
D: NA
size: NA
J: TRBJ2-1
CDR3: CSARAPGLYNEQFF
DNA: TGCAGTGCTAGAGCTCCGGGACTTTACAATGAGCAGTTCTTC

V: TRBV5-1
D: TRBD1
size: NA
J: TRBJ1-2
CDR3: CASSFLTGANYGYTF
DNA: TGCGCCAGCAGCTTTTTGACAGGGGCTAACTATGGCTACACCTTC

V: TRBV12-3/TRBV12-4
D: NA
size: few
J: TRBJ2-5
CDR3: CASSLASGFGETQYF
DNA: TGTGCCAGCAGTTTAGCGAGCGGGTTTGGGGAGACCCAGTACTTC

V: TRBV7-2
D: NA
size: NA
J: TRBJ2-2
CDR3: CASSRTIQDTNTGELFF
DNA: TGTGCCAGCAGCCGAACCATACAGGACACGAACACCGGGGAGCTGTTTTTT

V: TRBV4-3
D: NA
size: few
J: TRBJ1-1
CDR3: CASSQGWEGTEAFF
DNA: TGCGCCAGCAGCCAGGGTTGGGAGGGGACTGAAGCTTTCTTT

V: TRBV18
D: NA
size: NA
J: TRBJ2-3
CDR3: CASSPPITDTQYF
DNA: TGTGCCAGCTCACCACCGATCACAGATACGCAGTATTTT

V: TRBV29-1
D: TRBD2
size: NA
J: TRBJ2-1
CDR3: CSVDGRGGDEQFF
DNA: TGCAGCGTTGACGGGCGGGGGGGCGATGAGCAGTTCTTC